The following is a TCR beta chain sequence with its context. Its cognate antigen is unknown. The CDR3 sequence is 17 residues long. V dropped 4 bases and J dropped 2 bases, with 17 bases sitting between them. CDR1 is KGHDR and CDR2 is SFDVKD in the germline V gene. Sequenced by immunoSEQ multiplex PCR; TCRdb stores in-frame clones only, minus some. The sample contains fewer than 55,000 clones, about four fifths of which appear only once. With the ViraFEST assay, the study expanded antigen-specific CD4+ T cells using viral peptide pools, then sequenced them. Culture lasted roughly eleven days before CD4+ T cell isolation. Vaccinated recipients, who were negative for nucleocapsid antibodies, had no history of SARS-CoV-2 infection. Culturing of 1.5 million to 2 million PBMC per well took place with around 9.6 IU/ml IL-2 and approximately 10 ug/ml peptides. This sample is drawn from a study of vaccination effects on CD4 cells after COVID-19. Whole-study context: Each person got two doses of an mRNA SARS-CoV-2 vaccine, BNT162b2 or mRNA-1273.

This specimen consisted of CD4+ T cells from PBMCs cultured with HCoV-OC43 spike peptides, obtained before COVID-19 vaccination. Subset: HCoV-OC43 spike overlapping peptide pool stimulation. This TCR was sampled from a human donor who received a COVID-19 vaccine. This chain joins TRBV24-1 and TRBJ1-3; D unresolved. CDR3 in amino acids: CATSERPGRVTGNTIYF. The CDR3 DNA follows: TGTGCCACCAGTGAAAGGCCGGGTCGGGTTACTGGAAACACCATATATTTT.